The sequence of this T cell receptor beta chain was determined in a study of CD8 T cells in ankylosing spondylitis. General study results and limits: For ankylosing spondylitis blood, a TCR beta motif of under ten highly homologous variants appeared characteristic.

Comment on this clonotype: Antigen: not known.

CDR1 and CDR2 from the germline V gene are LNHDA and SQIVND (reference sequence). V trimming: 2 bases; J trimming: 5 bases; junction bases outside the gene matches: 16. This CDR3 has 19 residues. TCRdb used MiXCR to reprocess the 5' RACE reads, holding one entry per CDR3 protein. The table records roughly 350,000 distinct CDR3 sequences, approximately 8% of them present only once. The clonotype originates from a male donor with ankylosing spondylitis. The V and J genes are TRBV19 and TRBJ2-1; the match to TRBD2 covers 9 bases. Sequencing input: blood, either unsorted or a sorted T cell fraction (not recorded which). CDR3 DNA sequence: TGTGCCAGTAGTATAAGGGTCGTGCGGGAGGGCCTGATCCACAATGAGCAGTTCTTC. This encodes CASSIRVVREGLIHNEQFF.